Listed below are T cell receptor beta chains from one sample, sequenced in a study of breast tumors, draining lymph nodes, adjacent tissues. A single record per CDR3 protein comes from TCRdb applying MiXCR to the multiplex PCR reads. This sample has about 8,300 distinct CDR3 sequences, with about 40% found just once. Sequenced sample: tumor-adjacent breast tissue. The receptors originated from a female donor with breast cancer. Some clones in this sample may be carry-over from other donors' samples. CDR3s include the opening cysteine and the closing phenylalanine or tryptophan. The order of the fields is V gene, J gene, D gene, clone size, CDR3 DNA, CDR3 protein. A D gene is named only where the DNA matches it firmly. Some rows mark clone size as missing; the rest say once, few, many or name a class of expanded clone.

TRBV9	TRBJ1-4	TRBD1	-	TGTGCCAGCAGCGTAGGGGGGACAGGGACGGCAAAACTGTTTTTT	CASSVGGTGTAKLFF
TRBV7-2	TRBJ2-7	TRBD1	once	TGTGCCAGCAGCTTAGCAGGGACAGGCTTCTACGAGCAGTACTTC	CASSLAGTGFYEQYF
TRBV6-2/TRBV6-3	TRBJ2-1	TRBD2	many	TGTGCCAGCAGTTACAGGGATCAAGGGCGGGAGCTCTCCTACAATGAGCAGTTCTTC	CASSYRDQGRELSYNEQFF
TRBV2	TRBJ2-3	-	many	TGTGCCAGCAGGGGGTTTTCAGATACGCAGTATTTT	CASRGFSDTQYF
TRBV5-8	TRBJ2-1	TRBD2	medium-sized	TGTGCCAGCAGCTTCCCTTTAGGGACTAGCGGGCACAATGAGCAGTTCTTC	CASSFPLGTSGHNEQFF
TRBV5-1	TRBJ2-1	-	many	TGCGCCAGCAGCTTGGAGGGAGAAGTTAACCTAGTCCGGGGCAATGAGCAGTTCTTC	CASSLEGEVNLVRGNEQFF
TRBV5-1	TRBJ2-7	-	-	TGCGCCAGCAGGTGGGGAATCTCCGAGCAGTACTTC	CASRWGISEQYF
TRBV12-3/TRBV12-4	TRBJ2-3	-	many	TGTGCCAGCGCGCAGGGTCGCGATACGCAGTATTTT	CASAQGRDTQYF
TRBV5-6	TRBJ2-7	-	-	TGTGCCAGCAGCTTTACCCCGGGCCACTCCTACGAGCAGTACTTC	CASSFTPGHSYEQYF
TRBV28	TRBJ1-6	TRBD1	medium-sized	TGTGCCAGCATCGGGCGGACAGGGCTGACCCTCCACTTT	CASIGRTGLTLHF
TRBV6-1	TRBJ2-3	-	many	TGTGCCAGCAGTGAAGCCCCCCAGCACACGTACCAGTATTTT	CASSEAPQHTYQYF
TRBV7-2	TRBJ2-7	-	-	TGTGCCAGCAGCTTGTCCGGGACACCATTCTACGAGCAGTACTTC	CASSLSGTPFYEQYF
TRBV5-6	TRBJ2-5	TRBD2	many	TGTGCCAGCAGCTCCAAGACTAGCGGGAGGACGGAGACCCAGTACTTC	CASSSKTSGRTETQYF
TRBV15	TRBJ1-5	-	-	TGTGCCGCCAGCAGAGAAGAGGTTCAGCCCCAGCACTTT	CAASREEVQPQHF
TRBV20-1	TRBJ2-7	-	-	TGCAGTGCTCCAGGGGCGTACTCCTACGAGCAGTACTTC	CSAPGAYSYEQYF
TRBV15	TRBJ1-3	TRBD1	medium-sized	TGTGCCACCAGCAGCCAGGGGGCTTATGGAAACACCATATATTTT	CATSSQGAYGNTIYF
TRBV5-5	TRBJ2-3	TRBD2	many	TGTGCCAGCAGCTTCTTCGATAGCGGGGTGGTAGATACGCAGTATTTT	CASSFFDSGVVDTQYF
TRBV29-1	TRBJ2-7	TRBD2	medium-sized	TGCAGCGTTCCTTCCACTAGCGGAGATACCTACGAGCAGTACTTC	CSVPSTSGDTYEQYF
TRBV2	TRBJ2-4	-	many	TGTGCCAGCAGTGAGGTGGGGGTACTAGCCAAAAACATTCAGTACTTC	CASSEVGVLAKNIQYF
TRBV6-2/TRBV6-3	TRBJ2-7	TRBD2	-	TGTGCCAGCAGCCGGGGCGGGGGCTCCTACGAGCAGTACTTC	CASSRGGGSYEQYF
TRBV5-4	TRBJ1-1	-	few	TGTGCCAGCAGCTTGGAAGCAGGTTCAAAGGGGGCTTTCTTT	CASSLEAGSKGAFF
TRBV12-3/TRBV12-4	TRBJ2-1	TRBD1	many	TGTGCCAGCAGTTTTTGGGGTTCGACCGGGACAGGGGGTGCGGATGAGCAGTTCTTC	CASSFWGSTGTGGADEQFF
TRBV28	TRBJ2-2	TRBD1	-	TGTGTCAGCAGGGTGGGTAGGACAGGAAGGGGGCTTGCGAACACCGGGGAGCTGTTTTTT	CVSRVGRTGRGLANTGELFF
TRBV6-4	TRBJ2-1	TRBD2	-	TGTGCCAGCAGTGAGACGGGAGGAGGCAATTACAATGAGCAGTTCTTC	CASSETGGGNYNEQFF
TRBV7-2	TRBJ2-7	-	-	TGTGCCAGCAGCTTAGACTTCAGGGGGGGATCCGAGCAGTACTTC	CASSLDFRGGSEQYF
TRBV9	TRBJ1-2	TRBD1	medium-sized	TGTGCCAGCAGCGATCTACAGGGGGCCGGCTACACCTTC	CASSDLQGAGYTF
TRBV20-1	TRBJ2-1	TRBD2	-	TGCAGTGCTACTAGCGGGAGGGCCCTCAATGAGCAGTTCTTC	CSATSGRALNEQFF
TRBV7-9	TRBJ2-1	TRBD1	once	TGTGCCAGTCGTGACTGGGGACAGGGCTACAATGAGCAGTTCTTC	CASRDWGQGYNEQFF
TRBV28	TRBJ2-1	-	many	TGTGCCAGCAGTTTGGACGGGGGCTTCAATGAGCAGTTCTTC	CASSLDGGFNEQFF
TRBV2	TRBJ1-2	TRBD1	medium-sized	TGTGCCAGCAGGCCCGGGACAGGGATCGGCTACACCTTC	CASRPGTGIGYTF
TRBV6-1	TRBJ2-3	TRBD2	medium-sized	TGTGCCAGCAGTGCCCTAGCGGGAGGACCAGATACGCAGTATTTT	CASSALAGGPDTQYF
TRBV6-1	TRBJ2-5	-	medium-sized	TGTGCCAGCAGCGTGACCGTTACTGGGACCCAGTACTTC	CASSVTVTGTQYF
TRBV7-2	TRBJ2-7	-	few	TGTGCCAGCAGCTTAGCCCCCGCGGGGGAGCAGTACTTC	CASSLAPAGEQYF
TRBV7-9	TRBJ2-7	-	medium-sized	TGTGCCAGCAGCTTAGGCAGGGTGTCCTACGAGCAGTACTTC	CASSLGRVSYEQYF
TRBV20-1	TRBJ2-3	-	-	TGCAGTGCTAGACTAGCCGGGAGCACAGATACGCAGTATTTT	CSARLAGSTDTQYF
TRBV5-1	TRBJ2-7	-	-	TGCGCCAGCAGCCCAACAGGGCGCAAAAACGAGCAGTACTTC	CASSPTGRKNEQYF
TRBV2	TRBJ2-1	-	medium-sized	TGTGCCAGCCGGAGGGCCACGAACCTGTACAATGAGCAGTTCTTC	CASRRATNLYNEQFF
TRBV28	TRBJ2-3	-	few	TGTGCCAGCAGTTTAAGGAAGGATACGCAGTATTTT	CASSLRKDTQYF
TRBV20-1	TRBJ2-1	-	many	TGCAGTGCCCCCGGTACGCCCCTACAAAATGAGCAGTTCTTC	CSAPGTPLQNEQFF
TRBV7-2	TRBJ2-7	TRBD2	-	TGTGCCAGCAACTTAGACGGGGGACTAGGTTACGAGCAGTACTTC	CASNLDGGLGYEQYF
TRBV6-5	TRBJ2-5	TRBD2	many	TGTGCCAGCAGTTACGGGGCAAGCGGGAGGGACCAAGAGACCCAGTACTTC	CASSYGASGRDQETQYF
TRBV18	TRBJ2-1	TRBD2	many	TGTGCCAGCGCGAGCGGGGGATTCAATGAGCAGTTCTTC	CASASGGFNEQFF
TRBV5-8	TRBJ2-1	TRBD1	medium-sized	TGTGCCAGCAGCTTGACAGGGGAAGGCCGCAATGAGCAGTTCTTC	CASSLTGEGRNEQFF
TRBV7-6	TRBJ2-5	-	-	TGTGCCAGCAGCTTAGCGACCCGGGGAGAGCAGTACTTC	CASSLATRGEQYF
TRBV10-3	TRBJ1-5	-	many	TGTGCCATCAGGCCTTCCCTGGGACAGCCCCAGCATTTT	CAIRPSLGQPQHF
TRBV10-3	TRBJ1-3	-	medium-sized	TGTGCCATCAGTGACAGGGATATAAACACCATATATTTT	CAISDRDINTIYF
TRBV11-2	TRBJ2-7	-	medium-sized	TGTGCCAGCAGCTTAGAATCGGGACCTTCCTACGAGCAGTACTTC	CASSLESGPSYEQYF
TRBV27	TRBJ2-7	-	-	TGTGCCAGCAGTTTTACGAGTCCCGCCTACGAGCAGTACTTC	CASSFTSPAYEQYF
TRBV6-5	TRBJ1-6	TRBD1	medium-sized	TGTGCCAGCACCCAAGGGACAGGACAACCCCTCCACTTT	CASTQGTGQPLHF